The next 30 T cell receptor beta chains were all read from a single sample in a study of T cell responses to AZD1222 COVID-19 vaccine. Using immunoSEQ multiplex PCR, the repertoire was profiled, and TCRdb retains in-frame clones only, with some absent. Of roughly 98,000 clones in the sample, about 92% are singletons; the top ten hold 10% to 15%. Specimen: peripheral blood, collected on day 0 of AZD1222 vaccination. The receptors were gathered from an adult in good health.

This chain uses TRBV5-6 with TRBJ1-6; D gene ambiguous. Trimming took 0 bases from V and 8 from J, leaving 15 bases between them. This CDR3 has 16 amino acids. Germline V lookup: CDR1 SGHDT, CDR2 YYEEEE. CDR3 in amino acids: CASSLDNPDQDSPLHF. CDR3 nucleotides: TGTGCCAGCAGCTTGGATAACCCGGACCAGGATTCACCCCTCCACTTT. The full variable domain, with the rest looked up from reference TRBV5-6 and TRBJ1-6, is DAGVTQSPTHLIKTRGQQVTLRCSPKSGHDTVSWYQQALGQGPQFIFQYYEEEERQRGNFPDRFSGHQFPNYSSELNVNALLLGDSALYLCASSLDNPDQDSPLHFGNGTRLTVT.

J is TRBJ1-2 and V is TRBV5-8; no definite D call. Trimming pared 2 bases from V and 2 bases from J, leaving 13 bases between. The V gene's germline CDR1 is SGHTS and CDR2 YDEGEE. This CDR3 spans 15 amino acids. The CDR3 loop reads CASSLHPRLNYGYTF. The DNA for the CDR3 is TGTGCCAGCAGCTTACATCCAAGACTAAACTATGGCTACACCTTC. The full variable domain, rest sourced from reference TRBV5-8 and TRBJ1-2, is EAGVTQSPTHLIKTRGQQATLRCSPISGHTSVYWYQQALGLGLQFLLWYDEGEERNRGNFPPRFSGRQFPNYSSELNVNALELEDSALYLCASSLHPRLNYGYTFGSGTRLTVV.

This chain connects TRBV6-1 to TRBJ1-2; 7 bases are a match to TRBD1. Trimming at V came to 3 bases and at J to 4 bases, leaving 5 bases not matched to a gene. This CDR3 has 14 amino acids. Germline V CDR1 and CDR2: MNHNS, SASEGT. The CDR3 nucleotides read TGTGCCAGCAGTGATCGACAGGGCCCCTATGGCTACACCTTC. Its protein is CASSDRQGPYGYTF.

The chain recombines TRBV27 with TRBJ1-3, with a tentative D call TRBD1 (6 bases). This CDR3 contains 18 residues. CDR1 is MNHEY, CDR2 SMNVEV, per germline (reference sequence). Trimming removed 5 bases at V and 2 bases at J, with 22 bases between. DNA for the CDR3: TGTGCCAGCAGTCCCCACCCGACAGGTACCAGGGCTGGAAACACCATATATTTT. It is translated as CASSPHPTGTRAGNTIYF.

J is TRBJ1-6 and V is TRBV9, with D possibly TRBD1 on 6 matching bases. With 3 bases removed from V and 7 bases from J, the gap between germline ends came to 17 bases. Germline loops: CDR1 SGDLS, CDR2 YYNGEE. The CDR3 is 16 amino acids. The CDR3 DNA is TGTGCCAGCAGCGCCTCGAGGGGGGGCCGGAATTCACCCCTCCACTTT. It codes for CASSASRGGRNSPLHF. Based on the CDR3 plus reference TRBV9 and TRBJ1-6, the full variable domain is DSGVTQTPKHLITATGQRVTLRCSPRSGDLSVYWYQQSLDQGLQFLIQYYNGEERAKGNILERFSAQQFPDLHSELNLSSLELGDSALYFCASSASRGGRNSPLHFGNGTRLTVT.

This clone was seen a handful of times. J is TRBJ2-2 and V is TRBV19, with 7 bases aligning to TRBD2. With V trimmed by 7 bases and J by 0 bases, 2 bases remained unmatched. The CDR3 spans 14 residues. Per the germline V gene, CDR1 is LNHDA and CDR2 is SQIVND (reference sequence). The CDR3 spells CASKRDSNTGELFF. CDR3 sequence (DNA): TGTGCCAGTAAGCGGGACTCGAACACCGGGGAGCTGTTTTTT.

The V and J genes are TRBV2 and TRBJ2-5, with a weak D call TRBD2 (5 bases). Trimming removed 5 bases at V and 5 bases at J, with 12 bases between. Germline CDR1 is SNHLY and CDR2 is FYNNEI. The CDR3 totals 13 residues. The CDR3 reads CASSPGRRETQYF. The CDR3 DNA reads TGTGCCAGCAGTCCTGGTAGGAGGGAGACCCAGTACTTC.

The sample holds a few counts of this clone. The chain employs TRBV27 and TRBJ2-2; D is tentatively TRBD1 or TRBD2 (6 bases each). Trimming stripped 2 bases from V and 5 bases from J, with 12 bases between. Germline CDR1 MNHEY, CDR2 SMNVEV (reference sequence). CDR3 length equals 15 residues. The CDR3: CASSLGTGRTGELFF. The CDR3 region has the DNA TGTGCCAGCAGTTTAGGCACAGGGAGGACCGGGGAGCTGTTTTTT.

The chain couples TRBV5-5 to TRBJ1-2; D unclear. Germline V gives CDR1 SGHKS, CDR2 YYEKEE (reference sequence). This CDR3 contains 13 residues. Trimming took off 6 bases at V and 2 bases at J, with 11 bases between the two ends. CDR3 residues: CASTQTGNYGYTF. Here the CDR3 DNA reads TGTGCCAGCACCCAAACCGGGAACTATGGCTACACCTTC.

The V gene is TRBV9, the J gene TRBJ1-6, with 7 positions matching TRBD1. This CDR3 comprises 16 residues. Germline V gene sequence: CDR1 SGDLS, CDR2 YYNGEE. V lost 3 bases and J lost 5; bases outside the gene matches: 8. This CDR3 is CASSAAWDSNNSPLHF. CDR3 in DNA: TGTGCCAGCAGCGCTGCCTGGGACAGCAATAATTCACCCCTCCACTTT. Full variable domain (remainder filled in from reference TRBV9 and TRBJ1-6): DSGVTQTPKHLITATGQRVTLRCSPRSGDLSVYWYQQSLDQGLQFLIQYYNGEERAKGNILERFSAQQFPDLHSELNLSSLELGDSALYFCASSAAWDSNNSPLHFGNGTRLTVT.

This clone occurred once. This chain joins TRBV2 and TRBJ2-3; no reliable D call. From germline, CDR1 is SNHLY and CDR2 FYNNEI. Trimming took off 3 bases at V and 4 bases at J, with 5 bases between the two ends. The CDR3 covers 12 residues. The CDR3 DNA reads as TGTGCCAGCAGTGAGGTAGCAGATACGCAGTATTTT. Protein product: CASSEVADTQYF.

With regard to this clone: In the same sample, other DNA sequences code for this CDR3. The chain links TRBV7-3 to TRBJ2-1, with 9 bases identical to TRBD2. Trimming cost V 5 bases and J 0 bases; bases outside gene matches: 8. Germline values: CDR1 SGHTA, CDR2 FQGTGA. This CDR3 is built from 17 residues. The CDR3 sequence: CASSPRLAGSSYNEQFF. In DNA, the CDR3 is TGTGCCAGCAGCCCACGGCTAGCGGGGAGCTCCTACAATGAGCAGTTCTTC.

This clone has only one observation. The V call is TRBV6-1, the J call TRBJ1-5, with a tentative D call TRBD1 (5 bases). Per the germline V gene, CDR1 is MNHNS and CDR2 is SASEGT. The ends were cut back, 0 bases at V and 0 bases at J, with 18 bases in the middle. The CDR3 covers 19 residues. CDR3 bases: TGTGCCAGCAGTGAAGCCAGGGTCTCATCGACCTATAGCAATCAGCCCCAGCATTTT. Residues: CASSEARVSSTYSNQPQHF.

The chain carries TRBV6-6 and TRBJ2-7, with D tentatively TRBD1 (6 bases). The CDR3 covers 12 residues. V was pared by 4 bases and J by 6 bases, with 10 bases between. CDR1 is MNHNY, CDR2 SVGAGI, per germline (reference sequence). Here the CDR3 reads CASSSTGFEQYF. The CDR3 region has the DNA TGTGCCAGCAGTTCCACAGGGTTCGAGCAGTACTTC.

The J gene is TRBJ1-6, the V gene TRBV6-5, with D possibly matching TRBD1 (6 bases). The length of the CDR3 is 15 residues. Germline V gene data show CDR1 as MNHEY and CDR2 as SVGAGI. V lost 7 bases to trimming and J lost 3 bases, with 13 bases between them. CDR3 loop: CASIARTVYNSPLHF. The CDR3 bases are TGTGCCAGCATTGCCCGGACAGTCTATAATTCACCCCTCCACTTT.

The chain is built from TRBV6-1 and TRBJ1-2, with D unclear. V was cut by 2 bases and J by 5 bases, with 6 bases left in between. Germline V gene data show CDR1 as MNHNS and CDR2 as SASEGT. This CDR3 comprises 12 residues. This CDR3 reads CASSERGYGYTF. The CDR3 bases are TGTGCCAGCAGTGAACGAGGATATGGCTACACCTTC.

The chain employs TRBV6-5 and TRBJ1-6, with 10 nucleotides matching TRBD1. Trimming at V came to 7 bases and at J to 9 bases, leaving 9 bases not matched to a gene. The length of the CDR3 is 15 residues. The germline gives CDR1 MNHEY, CDR2 SVGAGI. The CDR3 region has the DNA TGTGCCAGCACCTCGCCCGGGACAGGGGCTTCACCCCTCCACTTT. It translates to CASTSPGTGASPLHF.

The chain carries TRBV6-5 and TRBJ2-3; 11 bases align to TRBD2. The CDR3 has 15 residues. Germline V gene lookup returns CDR1 MNHEY and CDR2 SVGAGI. J was trimmed by 7 bases and V by 2 bases; bases with no gene match: 5. The CDR3 here is CASSYGTSGDYTQYF. The CDR3 nucleotides are TGTGCCAGCAGTTACGGGACTAGCGGAGATTATACGCAGTATTTT.

V and J are TRBV20-1 and TRBJ2-7; D is unresolved. Per the germline V gene, CDR1 is DFQATT and CDR2 is SNEGSKA (reference sequence). The CDR3 is 11 amino acids. V was trimmed by 5 bases and J by 4 bases, leaving 9 bases between them. In DNA, the CDR3 is TGCAGTGCTGGACGGGTTTACGAGCAGTACTTC. Protein: CSAGRVYEQYF.

CDR3 in DNA: TGCGCCAGCACCAAGGTTTCGGGGGGCAATTCACCCCTCCACTTT. Encoded protein: CASTKVSGGNSPLHF. This rearrangement joins TRBV5-1 to TRBJ1-6; D is possibly TRBD1 (6 bases). Trimming took 6 bases from V and 7 from J, leaving 17 bases between them. The germline CDR1 and CDR2 sequences are SGHRS and YFSETQ. The CDR3 runs to 15 residues.

V is TRBV18 and J is TRBJ2-5, with 7 bases fitting TRBD2. V lost 3 bases, J lost 3 bases, and 16 bases stayed unmatched. The CDR3 has 18 amino acids. CDR1 KGHSH and CDR2 LQKENI come from the germline V gene. The CDR3 DNA sequence: TGTGCCAGCTCACCCTCAAGTCTAGCGGTACTCTCAAAAGAGACCCAGTACTTC. This translates into CASSPSSLAVLSKETQYF.

This sequence joins TRBV19 and TRBJ1-5; TRBD1 matches at 9 bases. The germline gives CDR1 LNHDA, CDR2 SQIVND (reference sequence). Losses at the gene ends were 4 bases for V and 2 bases for J; bases not matched to a gene: 6. The CDR3 runs 16 residues. CDR3 in DNA: TGTGCCAGTAGTACGACAGGGGGGTTCGGCAATCAGCCCCAGCATTTT. Its translation is CASSTTGGFGNQPQHF.

The chain couples TRBV7-8 to TRBJ2-1; 8 bases agree with TRBD1. Looked up from germline, CDR1 is SGHVS and CDR2 is FQNEAQ. Trimming at V came to 2 bases and at J to 6 bases, leaving 3 bases not matched to a gene. The CDR3 loop spans 14 amino acids. Written as DNA, the CDR3 is TGTGCCAGCAGCTTACAGGGGGCGGTCAATGAGCAGTTCTTC. Translating gives CASSLQGAVNEQFF.

The rearrangement links TRBV30 to TRBJ2-7, with no clear D. This CDR3 is built from 11 residues. The germline V gene encodes CDR1 GTSNPN and CDR2 SVGIG (reference sequence). The ends were cut back, 5 bases at V and 5 bases at J, with 10 bases in the middle. The CDR3 loop is CAWGGVDEQYF. CDR3 sequence (DNA): TGTGCCTGGGGTGGCGTCGACGAGCAGTACTTC.

The chain couples TRBV5-1 to TRBJ2-2; the D is unclear. The length of the CDR3 is 14 residues. CDR1 is SGHRS, CDR2 YFSETQ, per germline. V was pared by 0 bases and J by 4 bases, with 7 bases between. CDR3 amino acids: CASSLAQTTGELFF. The CDR3 DNA reads TGCGCCAGCAGCTTGGCTCAGACCACCGGGGAGCTGTTTTTT.

The CDR3 DNA follows: TGTGCCAGCAGCATTTGGACAGTTAACACTGAAGCTTTCTTT. Amino acid sequence: CASSIWTVNTEAFF. The chain is built from TRBV7-8 and TRBJ1-1; D possibly corresponds to TRBD1 (6 bases). This CDR3 spans 14 amino acids. Germline-derived CDR1 and CDR2 are SGHVS and FQNEAQ. The V and J ends lost 5 bases and 2 bases respectively, with 12 bases between them.

The rearrangement joins TRBV28 to TRBJ1-1, with D uncertain. The CDR3 consists of 11 residues. Trimming left V 6 bases short and J 9 bases short, with 11 bases between. CDR1 MDHEN and CDR2 SYDVKM come from the germline V gene. The CDR3 sequence is CASSRSSKAFF. The CDR3 coding sequence is TGTGCCAGCAGCAGGAGTTCTAAAGCTTTCTTT.

In this sample, this clone turned up a few times. The V and J genes are TRBV11-3 and TRBJ1-2; 8 bases map to TRBD1. CDR1 is SGHNT and CDR2 is YENEEA in the germline V gene. V was pared by 3 bases and J by 2 bases, with 5 bases of the junction left unmatched. The CDR3 consists of 15 residues. DNA of the CDR3: TGTGCCAGCAGCTTGCGGACAGGGACAAACTATGGCTACACCTTC. Amino acids: CASSLRTGTNYGYTF.

The chain couples TRBV19 to TRBJ2-5, with D tentatively TRBD1 (6 bases). Looked up from germline, CDR1 is LNHDA and CDR2 is SQIVND (reference sequence). The CDR3 loop spans 14 amino acids. The V gene lost 1 base and the J gene lost 1 base, with 7 bases spanning the gap. This chain's CDR3 is CASSIGGLQETQYF. The CDR3 DNA sequence: TGTGCCAGTAGTATAGGGGGGCTCCAAGAGACCCAGTACTTC.

The chain links TRBV28 to TRBJ1-2, with D uncertain. Trimming shortened V by 3 bases and J by 2 bases, and 7 bases separated the two germline ends. This CDR3 has 13 amino acids. Germline V lookup: CDR1 MDHEN, CDR2 SYDVKM. CDR3 in DNA: TGTGCCAGCAGTTTTAAAGGGAACTATGGCTACACCTTC. Translation gives CASSFKGNYGYTF.